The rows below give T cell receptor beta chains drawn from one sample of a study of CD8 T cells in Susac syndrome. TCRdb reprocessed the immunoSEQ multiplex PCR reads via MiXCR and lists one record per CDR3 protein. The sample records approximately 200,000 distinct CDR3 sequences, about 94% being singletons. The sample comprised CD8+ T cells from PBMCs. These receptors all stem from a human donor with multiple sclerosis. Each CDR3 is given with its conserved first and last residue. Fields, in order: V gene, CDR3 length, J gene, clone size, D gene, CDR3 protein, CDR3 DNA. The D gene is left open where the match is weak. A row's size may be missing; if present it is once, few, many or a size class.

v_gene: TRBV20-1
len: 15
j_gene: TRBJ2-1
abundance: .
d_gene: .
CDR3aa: CSAREVGRQYNEQFF
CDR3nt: TGCAGTGCTAGAGAGGTTGGGCGCCAGTACAATGAGCAGTTCTTC

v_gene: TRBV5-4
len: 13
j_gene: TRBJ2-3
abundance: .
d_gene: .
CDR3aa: CASSLAISDTQYF
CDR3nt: TGTGCCAGCAGCTTGGCCATCTCCGATACGCAGTATTTT

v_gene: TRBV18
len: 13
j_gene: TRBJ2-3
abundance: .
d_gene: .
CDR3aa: CATGTPITDTQYF
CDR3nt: TGTGCCACGGGGACTCCCATCACAGATACGCAGTATTTT

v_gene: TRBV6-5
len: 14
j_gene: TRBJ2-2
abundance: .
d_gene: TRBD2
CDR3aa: CASRGEGNTGELFF
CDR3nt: TGTGCCAGCCGAGGGGAGGGAAACACCGGGGAGCTGTTTTTT

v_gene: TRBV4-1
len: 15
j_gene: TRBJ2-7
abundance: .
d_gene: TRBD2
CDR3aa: CASSPVAGGSYEQYF
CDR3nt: TGCGCCAGCAGCCCCGTGGCGGGAGGCTCCTACGAGCAGTACTTC

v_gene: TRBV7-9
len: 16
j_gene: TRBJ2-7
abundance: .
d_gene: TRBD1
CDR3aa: CASSYWDRGRFHEQYF
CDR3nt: TGTGCCAGCAGCTATTGGGACAGGGGGCGCTTCCACGAGCAGTACTTC

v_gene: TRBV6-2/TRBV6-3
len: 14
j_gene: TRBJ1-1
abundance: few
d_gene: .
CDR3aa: CASKGIPLNTEAFF
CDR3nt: TGTGCCAGCAAAGGGATCCCCTTGAACACTGAAGCTTTCTTT

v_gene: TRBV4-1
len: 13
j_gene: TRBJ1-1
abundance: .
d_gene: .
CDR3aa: CASSLTGDREAFF
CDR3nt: TGCGCCAGCAGCCTCACTGGAGATCGGGAAGCTTTCTTT

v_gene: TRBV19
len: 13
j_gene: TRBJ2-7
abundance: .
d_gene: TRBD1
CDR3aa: CASSWTGTYEQYF
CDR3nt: TGTGCCAGTAGTTGGACAGGGACCTACGAGCAGTACTTC

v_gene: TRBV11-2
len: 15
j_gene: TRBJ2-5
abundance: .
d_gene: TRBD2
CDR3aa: CASSTRTSGRETQYF
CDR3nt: TGTGCCAGCAGCACACGGACTAGCGGGAGAGAGACCCAGTACTTC

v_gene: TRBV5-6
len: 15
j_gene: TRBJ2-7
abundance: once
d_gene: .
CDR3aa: CASSLIDAPSYEQYF
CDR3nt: TGTGCCAGCAGCTTGATCGACGCTCCCTCCTACGAGCAGTACTTC

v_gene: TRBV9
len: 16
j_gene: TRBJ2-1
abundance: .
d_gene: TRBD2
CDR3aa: CASSRGLAGSYNEQFF
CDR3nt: TGTGCCAGCAGCCGGGGACTAGCGGGATCTTACAATGAGCAGTTCTTC

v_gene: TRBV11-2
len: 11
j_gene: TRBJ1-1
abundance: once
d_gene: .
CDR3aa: CASSQHTEAFF
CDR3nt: TGTGCCAGCAGCCAACACACTGAAGCTTTCTTT

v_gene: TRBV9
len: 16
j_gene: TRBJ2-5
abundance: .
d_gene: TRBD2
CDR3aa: CASSVGASGLQETQYF
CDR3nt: TGTGCCAGCAGCGTAGGGGCTAGCGGGTTGCAAGAGACCCAGTACTTC

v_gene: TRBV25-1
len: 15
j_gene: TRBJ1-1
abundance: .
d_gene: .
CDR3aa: CASSEPLGEGGPPFF
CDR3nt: TGTGCCAGCAGTGAACCCCTCGGGGAAGGGGGGCCACCTTTCTTT

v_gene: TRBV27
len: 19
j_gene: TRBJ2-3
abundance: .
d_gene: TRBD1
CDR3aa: CASSLFGTGIAGSTDTQYF
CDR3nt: TGTGCCAGCAGTTTATTCGGGACAGGGATCGCTGGTAGCACAGATACGCAGTATTTT

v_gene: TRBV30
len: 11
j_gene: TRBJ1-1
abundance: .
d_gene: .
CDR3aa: CAWRGFSEAFF
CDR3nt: TGTGCCTGGAGGGGTTTTTCTGAAGCTTTCTTT

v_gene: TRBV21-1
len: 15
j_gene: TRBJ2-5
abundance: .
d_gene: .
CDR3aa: CASSNAVRDEETQYF
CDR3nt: TGTGCCAGCAGCAATGCGGTCCGGGACGAAGAGACCCAGTACTTC

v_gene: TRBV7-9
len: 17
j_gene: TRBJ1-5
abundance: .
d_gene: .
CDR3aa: CASSLGVGQSSNQPQHF
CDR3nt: TGTGCCAGCAGCTTAGGGGTCGGACAGAGTAGCAATCAGCCCCAGCATTTT

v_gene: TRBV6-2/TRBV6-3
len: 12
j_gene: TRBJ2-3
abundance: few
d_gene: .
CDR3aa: CASSFSADTQYF
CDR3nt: TGTGCCAGCAGTTTCTCCGCTGATACGCAGTATTTT

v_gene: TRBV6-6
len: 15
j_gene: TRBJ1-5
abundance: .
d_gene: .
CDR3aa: CASSYYFGHESSQHF
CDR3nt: TGTGCCAGCAGTTACTACTTCGGCCACGAATCTTCCCAGCATTTT

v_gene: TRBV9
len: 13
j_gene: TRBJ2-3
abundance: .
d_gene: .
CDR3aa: CASRSDSTDTQYF
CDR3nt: TGTGCCAGCAGGTCTGACTCCACAGATACGCAGTATTTT

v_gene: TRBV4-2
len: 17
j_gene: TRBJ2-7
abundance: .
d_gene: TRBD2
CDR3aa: CASSQEGTSGGAYEQYF
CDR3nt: TGTGCCAGCAGCCAAGAAGGGACTAGCGGGGGGGCCTACGAGCAGTACTTC

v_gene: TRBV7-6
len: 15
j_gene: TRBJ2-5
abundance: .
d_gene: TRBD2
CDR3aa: CASSRRLAHQETQYF
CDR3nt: TGTGCCAGCAGCCGCCGACTAGCGCACCAAGAGACCCAGTACTTC

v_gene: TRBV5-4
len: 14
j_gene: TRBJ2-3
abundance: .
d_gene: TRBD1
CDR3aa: CASSTRQGGDTQYF
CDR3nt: TGTGCCAGCAGCACTCGACAGGGGGGGGATACGCAGTATTTT

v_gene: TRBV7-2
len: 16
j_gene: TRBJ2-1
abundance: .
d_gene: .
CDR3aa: CASSSRWAPTYNEQFF
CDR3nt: TGTGCCAGCAGCTCCCGATGGGCCCCCACCTACAATGAGCAGTTCTTC

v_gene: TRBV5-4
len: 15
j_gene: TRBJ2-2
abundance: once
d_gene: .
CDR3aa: CASSLGRGGTGELFF
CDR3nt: TGTGCCAGCAGCTTGGGCAGGGGCGGCACCGGGGAGCTGTTTTTT

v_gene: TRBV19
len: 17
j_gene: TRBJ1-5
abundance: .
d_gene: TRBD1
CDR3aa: CASRGGQGYRRNQPQHF
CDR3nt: TGTGCCAGTAGGGGGGGACAGGGTTATCGTCGCAATCAGCCCCAGCATTTT

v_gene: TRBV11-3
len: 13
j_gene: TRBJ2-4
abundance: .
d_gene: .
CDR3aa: CASSLGGGTVQYF
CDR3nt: TGTGCCAGCAGCTTAGGAGGCGGGACGGTTCAGTACTTC

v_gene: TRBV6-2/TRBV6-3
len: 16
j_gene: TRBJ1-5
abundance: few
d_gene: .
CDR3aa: CASSYRHWAPSQPQHF
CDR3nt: TGTGCCAGCAGTTACCGGCATTGGGCCCCATCGCAGCCCCAGCATTTT

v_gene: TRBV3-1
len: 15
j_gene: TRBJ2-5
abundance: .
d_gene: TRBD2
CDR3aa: CASSPRGGSQETQYF
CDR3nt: TGTGCCAGCAGCCCCCGGGGAGGGTCTCAAGAGACCCAGTACTTC